Following are 13 T cell receptor beta chains from one sample sequenced in a study of blood T cell repertoires in COVID-19. Profiled with immunoSEQ multiplex PCR; TCRdb holds only in-frame clones, not every one. Seen here are about 76,000 clones, 83% observed once, and the top ten hold around two fifths. Sequencing was done on a sample of peripheral blood. The receptors were gathered from a man aged 80 or over with acute or convalescent COVID-19.

The chain recombines TRBV30 with TRBJ2-3; 10 bases align to TRBD2. The junction had 7 bases not matched to a gene; V was cut back by 5 bases and J by 2 bases. The CDR3 runs 15 residues. Germline CDR1 is GTSNPN and CDR2 is SVGIG (reference sequence). Written as DNA, the CDR3 is TGTGCCTGGGGGATAGCGGGGGGACTCACAGATACGCAGTATTTT. It is translated as CAWGIAGGLTDTQYF.

The rearrangement uses TRBV29-1 and TRBJ2-7; 13 positions agree with TRBD2. Germline loops: CDR1 SQVTM, CDR2 ANQGSEA. This CDR3 comprises 15 residues. V trimming: 4 bases; J trimming: 0 bases; junction bases outside the gene matches: 3. The CDR3 sequence: CSVGTSGGSSYEQYF. In nucleotides, the CDR3 is TGCAGCGTTGGGACTAGCGGGGGAAGCTCCTACGAGCAGTACTTC.

V gene TRBV3-1 (or the pseudogene TRBV3-2) combines with J gene TRBJ1-2; D perhaps matches TRBD1 (5 bases). The CDR3 contains 15 residues. CDR1 is LGHDT, CDR2 YNNKEL, per germline (reference sequence). Trimming shortened V by 4 bases and J by 8 bases, and 20 bases separated the two germline ends. Here the CDR3 reads CASSPKQAPSGGYTF. The CDR3 DNA sequence: TGTGCCAGCAGCCCGAAACAGGCTCCATCGGGCGGCTACACCTTC.

This sequence joins TRBV19 and TRBJ2-3; D ambiguous. This CDR3 region has 15 residues. Deletions cut 1 base from V and 1 base from J, with 9 bases between. Germline values: CDR1 LNHDA, CDR2 SQIVND (reference sequence). The CDR3 here is CASSIGFSGTDTQYF. In DNA, the CDR3 is TGTGCCAGTAGTATAGGGTTTTCGGGCACAGATACGCAGTATTTT.

V usage is TRBV7-2 and J usage is TRBJ1-2; possibly TRBD1 for D (5 bases). Trimming removed 3 bases from V and 5 bases from J, with 16 bases in between. The CDR3 runs to 15 residues. Germline CDR1 is SGHTA and CDR2 is FQGNSA. The CDR3, as DNA: TGTGCCAGCAGCTTCACCAGGGAAAAAGGGTATGGCTACACCTTC. Amino acids: CASSFTREKGYGYTF.

This rearrangement joins TRBV18 to TRBJ2-2; D not resolved. The CDR3 has 15 residues. Trimming stripped 6 bases from V and 3 bases from J, with 14 bases between. The germline gives CDR1 KGHSH, CDR2 LQKENI. CDR3 sequence reads: CASSPREVYTGELFF. The CDR3 DNA follows: TGTGCCAGCTCCCCTAGAGAGGTGTACACCGGGGAGCTGTTTTTT.

The V call is TRBV4-2, the J call TRBJ2-3, with 10 bases lining up with TRBD2. After removal of 0 bases from V and 5 bases from J, the junction contained 8 bases not matched to a gene. CDR1 LGHNA and CDR2 YNFKEQ come from the germline V gene. The CDR3 is 17 amino acids. CDR3 amino acids: CASSQDGSGGAKDTQYF. CDR3 sequence (DNA): TGTGCCAGCAGCCAAGATGGAAGCGGGGGGGCAAAAGATACGCAGTATTTT.

The rearrangement joins TRBV7-2 to TRBJ1-5, with 7 positions matching TRBD1. The CDR3 covers 16 residues. Germline CDR1 SGHTA, CDR2 FQGNSA. Trimming took 5 bases from V and 6 from J; bases not matched to a gene: 13. In nucleotides, the CDR3 is TGTGCCAGCAGCCCTCCGGGACAGAGCTCGAGTCAGCCCCAGCATTTT. It translates to CASSPPGQSSSQPQHF.

The chain employs TRBV9 and TRBJ2-2; D ambiguous. Trimming removed 0 bases at V and 1 base at J, with 10 bases between. This CDR3 region has 16 residues. Germline V CDR1 and CDR2: SGDLS, YYNGEE. Here the CDR3 DNA reads TGTGCCAGCAGCGTAGATGTGGAGATGAACACCGGGGAGCTGTTTTTT. Protein sequence: CASSVDVEMNTGELFF.

The V gene is TRBV7-2, the J gene TRBJ2-1, with 11 bases aligning to TRBD2. Per the germline V gene, CDR1 is SGHTA and CDR2 is FQGNSA. J gave up 7 bases and V 7 bases, and 9 bases lay outside the gene matches. This CDR3 has 15 residues. CDR3 bases: TGTGCCAGCATCAAACTAGCGGGAGTCGGGAATGAGCAGTTCTTC. Its protein is CASIKLAGVGNEQFF.

The genes are TRBV18 and TRBJ1-2; TRBD1 aligns across 7 bases. Unmatched junction bases numbered 11, after V lost 5 bases and J lost 5 bases. This CDR3 comprises 15 residues. The germline V gene has CDR1 KGHSH and CDR2 LQKENI. CDR3 sequence: CASSTGDRGKYGYTF. The DNA of the CDR3 is TGTGCCAGCTCAACGGGGGACAGAGGAAAATATGGCTACACCTTC.

This clone has only one observation. The rearrangement uses TRBV10-1 and TRBJ1-2, with D possibly being TRBD1 (5 bases). The V end lost 8 bases, the J end lost 1 base, and 11 bases lay between the germline ends. CDR1 WNHNN and CDR2 SYGVQD come from the germline V gene (reference sequence). The CDR3 runs to 13 residues. CDR3 DNA sequence: TGCGCCAGCTCGGCAGGGATTAACTATGGCTACACCTTC. Residues: CASSAGINYGYTF.

The V call is TRBV19, the J call TRBJ2-7; D possibly corresponds to TRBD1 (6 bases). CDR1 and CDR2 from the germline V gene are LNHDA and SQIVND (reference sequence). The CDR3 has 15 amino acids. With 6 bases removed from V and 3 bases from J, the gap between germline ends came to 18 bases. This CDR3 is CASSQQGRMNYEQYF. The CDR3 region has the DNA TGTGCCAGTAGCCAACAGGGTAGGATGAACTACGAGCAGTACTTC.